Listed here is a single T cell receptor (beta chain). Its target is not known. The sample is drawn from a study of response to subunit inactivated influenza vaccine. Study-level results: That few new T cells are recruited by each seasonal influenza vaccination was the authors' suggestion.

The CDR3 is 16 residues long. TCRdb re-called the RT-PCR reads through MiXCR, storing one row per CDR3 protein. This table has approximately 500,000 distinct CDR3 sequences, 10% to 15% appearing once. The sequencing here drew on PBMCs from blood, taken about 6 weeks after vaccination. The chain couples TRBV21-1 to TRBJ2-2; TRBD1, the table's D call, was not compared with the DNA. TRBV21-1 is designated a pseudogene. This TCR came from a man aged 45-60 years who received an inactivated influenza vaccine. CDR3 sequence (DNA): TGTGCCAGCAGCAAAGAAGGGGGGAGAGCAGACGGGGAGCTGTTTTTT. Its protein is CASSKEGGRADGELFF.